One sample yielded the 6 T cell receptor beta chains listed below, sequenced in a study of cytomegalovirus exposure and HLA in healthy donors. PCR involved 60 Vbeta and 13 Jbeta primers. Some clones are missing from TCRdb's copy, which holds only in-frame ones; the method was immunoSEQ multiplex PCR. Among 180,000 or so clones listed, 65% to 85% were seen once. The sequenced sample consisted of PBMCs. These TCRs come from a girl aged 10 to 17 in good health and CMV-seropositive.

CDR3 protein: CASSRKLADSYNEQFF. The CDR3 DNA sequence: TGCGCCAGCAGCAGGAAACTAGCGGACTCCTACAATGAGCAGTTCTTC. This rearrangement joins TRBV10-1 to TRBJ2-1; TRBD2 agrees at 8 bases. CDR1 and CDR2 (germline): WNHNN, SYGVQD (reference sequence). The CDR3 covers 16 residues. The ends lost 6 bases at V and 0 bases at J; junction bases unmatched: 7.

The chain carries TRBV28 and TRBJ2-1, with D hard to call. The germline V gene has CDR1 MDHEN and CDR2 SYDVKM. This CDR3 is 18 amino acids long. V gave up 5 bases and J gave up 7 bases, with 27 bases separating them. CDR3 nucleotides: TGTGCCAGCAGTCCCCAAGGTCTGTGGCTAGTCCGTGTTAATGAGCAGTTCTTC. Translating it yields CASSPQGLWLVRVNEQFF. The entire variable domain, with the rest obtained from reference TRBV28 and TRBJ2-1, is as follows: DVKVTQSSRYLVKRTGEKVFLECVQDMDHENMFWYRQDPGLGLRLIYFSYDVKMKEKGDIPEGYSVSREKKERFSLILESASTNQTSMYLCASSPQGLWLVRVNEQFFGPGTRLTVL.

This clone has only a few counts. The V and J genes are TRBV29-1 and TRBJ1-2; TRBD1 is a possible D gene (5 bases). V dropped 6 bases and J dropped 6 bases, with 11 bases sitting between them. Germline CDR1 reads SQVTM; CDR2 reads ANQGSEA. This CDR3 has 11 amino acids. CDR3: CSVNLRDGYTF. Written as DNA, the CDR3 is TGCAGCGTGAACCTCAGGGATGGCTACACCTTC.

This chain joins TRBV7-2 and TRBJ2-1; TRBD2 matches at 9 bases. CDR3 length: 14 amino acids. Germline CDR1 is SGHTA and CDR2 is FQGNSA. With V trimmed by 1 base and J by 10 bases, 5 bases remained unmatched. The CDR3 reads CASSLVLAGGEQFF. CDR3 bases: TGTGCCAGCAGCTTAGTACTAGCGGGTGGGGAGCAGTTCTTC.

This chain uses TRBV7-9 with TRBJ1-1, with 8 positions matching TRBD1. Unmatched junction bases numbered 11, after V lost 1 base and J lost 10 bases. The CDR3 has 15 residues. Per germline, CDR1 SEHNR and CDR2 FQNEAQ (reference sequence). The CDR3 region has the DNA TGTGCCAGCAGCTTAGACCGGCAGGGGGCTATCTTAGCTTTCTTT. Protein product: CASSLDRQGAILAFF.

This clone has only one observation. This chain connects TRBV11-2 to TRBJ2-7; 8 bases agree with TRBD1. Per the germline V gene, CDR1 is SGHAT and CDR2 is FQNNGV. The J segment lost 6 bases and the V segment lost 3 bases, leaving 7 bases of the junction unmatched. The CDR3 loop spans 14 amino acids. Written as DNA, the CDR3 is TGTGCCAGCAGCTTGGGGACAGGAGTCTCCGAGCAGTACTTC. The encoded protein is CASSLGTGVSEQYF.